This TCR beta chain comes out of a study of T cell responses to AZD1222 COVID-19 vaccine. Findings of the study overall: Variant regions that are unmutated are reportedly the target of nearly half of spike-specific TCRs.

The CDR3 runs to 15 residues. The V segment lost 7 bases and the J segment 0 bases; nucleotides outside the gene matches: 8. The germline V gene has CDR1 MNHEY and CDR2 SVGAGI. The data were produced by immunoSEQ multiplex PCR, yet TCRdb's version contains in-frame clones alone and is incomplete. Among fewer than 120,000 clones, roughly 90% were seen once, and the ten largest hold 1.6%. In the case of this clone: Its cognate antigen is unknown.

The gene calls are TRBV6-5 and TRBJ1-2; TRBD1 matches at 7 bases. This TCR derives from an adult in good health. The sequenced sample was peripheral blood, obtained on day 0 of AZD1222 vaccination. The CDR3 sequence: CASKEGQAPNYGYTF. The CDR3, as DNA: TGTGCCAGCAAAGAAGGACAGGCGCCTAACTATGGCTACACCTTC.